Described below is a single T cell receptor (beta chain) sequence and its context. Germline V gene lookup returns CDR1 GTSNPN and CDR2 SVGIG (reference sequence). The CDR3 is made up of 13 amino acids. V shed 2 bases and J shed 1 base, with 8 bases lying between them. Sequencing used immunoSEQ multiplex PCR; TCRdb keeps in-frame clones, though not all of them. This table holds about 110,000 clones, around 80% found once. This entry belongs to a study of blood T cell repertoires in COVID-19. The clonotype comes from a man between 65 and 85 years old with active or convalescent COVID-19. The gene calls are TRBV30 and TRBJ1-1; no definite D call. Sample: peripheral blood. This CDR3 is CAWSPTANTEAFF. CDR3 coding DNA: TGTGCCTGGAGTCCAACAGCGAACACTGAAGCTTTCTTT.